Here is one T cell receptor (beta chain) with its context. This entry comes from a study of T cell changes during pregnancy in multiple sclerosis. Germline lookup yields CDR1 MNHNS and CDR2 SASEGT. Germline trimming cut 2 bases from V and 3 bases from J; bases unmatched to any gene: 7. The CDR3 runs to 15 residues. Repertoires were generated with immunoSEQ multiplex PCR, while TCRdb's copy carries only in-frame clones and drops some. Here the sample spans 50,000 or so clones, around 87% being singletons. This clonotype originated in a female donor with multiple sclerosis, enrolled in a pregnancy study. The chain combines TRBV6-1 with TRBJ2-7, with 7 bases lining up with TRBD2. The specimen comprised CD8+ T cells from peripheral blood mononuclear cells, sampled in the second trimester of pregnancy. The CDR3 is CASSESSGTVYEQYF. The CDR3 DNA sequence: TGTGCCAGCAGTGAATCCAGCGGGACGGTCTACGAGCAGTACTTC.